This T cell receptor beta chain was observed in a study of T cells in Graves' hyperthyroidism and ophthalmopathy (dated by TCRdb to about 2019). In terms of the full investigation: Peripheral blood was collected at initial diagnosis, before any treatment. To identify TCR V-J signatures that set the groups apart, the researchers used a discovery cohort of about a hundred patients, made up of some 41 with Graves' ophthalmopathy and some 60 with stable Graves' hyperthyroidism. Whether ophthalmopathy could be predicted prospectively was tested in an independent validation cohort made up of approximately 19 hyperthyroidism patients plus 17 patients who later progressed to ophthalmopathy. The roughly 100 discovery patients were divided at random into training and test sets in a 7:3 ratio. The study also compared thyroid tissue and blood T-cell repertoires from five or six Graves' hyperthyroidism patients. Following sampling, methimazole starting at 30 mg daily was given to hyperthyroidism patients, and high-dose intravenous methylprednisolone was given to ophthalmopathy patients. TCR Vbeta CDR3 sequencing of approximately 140 peripheral blood samples (43 ophthalmopathy, about 75 hyperthyroidism and roughly 17 progressor patients) is reported in the paper.

Study-wide conclusions, independent of this receptor: In validation, the model predicted progression to ophthalmopathy a median of about 5.9 months before onset, with about 67% sensitivity and roughly 72% specificity. Most expanded thyroid clonotypes (frequency above 0.001) were also found in blood, which suggests that blood repertoires may mirror thyroid immune responses. No statistical method was used to fix the sample size in advance, and group allocation was not hidden from the investigators. In cross-validation, a model built on a 13 V-J signature told ophthalmopathy apart from stable hyperthyroidism with just under 90% sensitivity and about 81% specificity, and in testing the same model reached 80%/75%.

TCR beta CDR3 regions were amplified from RNA transcripts. For the first round of RT-PCR on the TCR CDR3, the HTBI primer set was used together with the Qiagen OneStep RT-PCR kit. The libraries were constructed in a second round of multiplex PCR and then size-selected and purified. Sequencing of the libraries was done on an Illumina HiSeq2000 using paired-end 100 bp reads. Per the original workflow: Raw data were processed with SOAPnuke, discarding reads with adapters, uncalled bases, mean Phred below 15, or no exact constant-primer or identifier match. COPE v1.2.5 was used to merge the high-quality paired reads, and each unique nucleotide sequence was defined as a clonotype. MiTCR v1.1 was used to align the clonotypes against IMGT TRBV, TRBD and TRBJ reference segments. The analysis included only V-J combinations with a frequency above 0.0001, which together covered approximately 99% of the repertoires. The TCS score was defined as the ratio of F50 (clonal expansion) to E x V (chaos), calculated using BLOSUM62-based TCRdist between CDR3 peptides within each V-J. Welch's t-statistics and random forest reduced roughly 540 V-J features to 10 to 15, which were used in a naive Bayes classifier (R e1071). TCRdb ran its own pipeline on the public reads, namely fastp trimming at Q25 and MiXCR clone calling, and kept in-frame beta chains. Duplicate CDR3 protein sequences are folded into a single record with the most common DNA and genes. In this record, the V and J calls reflect TCRdb's handling and not the investigators' own analysis. The sample table lists 500,000 or so distinct CDR3 sequences, roughly 15% of them with a count of one. The ten largest clones capture roughly 18% of the sample.

Ophthalmopathy patients had moderately to severely active disease, with a Clinical Activity Score of 3 or more, a NOSPECS grade of 4 or more, and a disease duration of less than 3 months. Patients with uncontrolled infections, other autoimmune diseases, pregnancy or lactation were excluded. Diagnoses were based on clinical symptoms, serum thyroxine and TRAb, thyroid ultrasound and orbital computed tomography. Ficoll-Paque density gradient centrifugation was used to isolate PBMCs from around 10 ml of fresh peripheral blood. Total RNA was extracted using Trizol reagent, and RNA quality was assessed on an Agilent 2100 Bioanalyzer. This clonotype was counted ten times or more. There is no known antigen for this receptor. No base-level quality is on record; no much larger clone is a single base apart. The germline V gene (reference sequence) provides CDR1 MNHEY and CDR2 SMNVEV. Inclusive of the bounding cysteine and phenylalanine, the CDR3 is 16 residues long. The sequence is cut down to CDR3 DNA, 48 bases in frame from base 1. Compared with germline, V lacks 6 bases and J lacks 3 bases; bases without a gene match: 10.

This TCR was recovered from a woman aged 18-29 years with Graves' ophthalmopathy. The rearranged segments are TRBV27 and TRBJ2-7; TRBD2 matches 11 bases in the middle. Source material: blood. The sequenced DNA is TGTGCCAGCAGAGCGCTAGCGGGGGGTACCTTCTACGAGCAGTACTTC. This codes for CASRALAGGTFYEQYF.